This paragraph covers one T cell receptor beta chain sequence. Antigen specificity is unknown. This may come from a read error, since a much larger clone is one base off. Without any cell sorting, roughly 20-30 mg of bulk tissue yielded co-extracted RNA and DNA. Collection of samples drew on five separate regions of each tumor. The data originate from a study of tumor-infiltrating lymphocytes in primary liver carcinoma. Across the whole study: All lesions had stage T1-T3 N0M0 and 4.2 to 10 cm widths.

General study results and limits: Merely some 8-25% of top clones spanned all five tumor regions. Tumor-adjacent and tumor-blood pairs showed less overlap than tumor region pairs.

Priming with a constant-region primer yielded TCR beta cDNA from 450 to 600 ng total RNA. What produced the TCR beta libraries was three nested multiplex PCR rounds using slightly modified ARM-PCR. TCRdb passed the multiplex PCR reads through MiXCR, listing each CDR3 protein once. In the table there are roughly 22,000 distinct CDR3 sequences, more than 70% of which are singletons. The sequenced material came from liver tumor tissue from sampling region 2. As to subset: tumor region T2, inferior pole. This sequence was found in a woman in her 30s with primary liver carcinoma and hepatitis B virus infection.

The CDR3, as DNA: TGCAGTGTTAGAGATTTCAGGCCGGCGACCCAGTACTTC. Protein: CSVRDFRPATQYF. The V and J genes are TRBV20-1 and TRBJ2-5; no clear D. There are 13 residues in the CDR3. Germline V gene lookup returns CDR1 DFQATT and CDR2 SNEGSKA (reference sequence).